These 26 T cell receptor beta chains were all obtained from the same sample, sequenced in a study of blood T cell repertoires in COVID-19. Profiling relied on immunoSEQ multiplex PCR, and the TCRdb table lists in-frame clones only, not all of them. The sample includes 55,000 to 80,000 clones, roughly 82% of them seen just once. The sample taken for sequencing was peripheral blood. The receptors derive from a human donor in a cohort sampled during active COVID-19.

The chain couples TRBV3-1 (or the pseudogene TRBV3-2) to TRBJ1-1, with 8 bases lining up with TRBD1. This CDR3 contains 17 residues. Trimming removed 0 bases from V and 4 bases from J; junction bases left unmatched: 10. The germline V gene encodes CDR1 LGHDT and CDR2 YNNKEL (reference sequence). As DNA, the CDR3 is TGTGCCAGCAGCCAAGAAGGTGGACAGGGATTGAGCACTGAAGCTTTCTTT. It encodes CASSQEGGQGLSTEAFF.

This clone was counted a single time. The chain joins TRBV13 to TRBJ2-2; 11 nucleotides agree with TRBD2. Germline CDR1 and CDR2: PRHDT and FYEKMQ (reference sequence). Germline trimming cut 7 bases from V and 7 bases from J; bases unmatched to any gene: 11. This CDR3 spans 16 amino acids. CDR3 bases: TGTGCCAGCATCCGACTAGCGGGGACCAGCGGCGGGGAGCTGTTTTTT. It specifies CASIRLAGTSGGELFF. The full variable domain, completed using reference TRBV13 and TRBJ2-2, is AAGVIQSPRHLIKEKRETATLKCYPIPRHDTVYWYQQGPGQDPQFLISFYEKMQSDKGSIPDRFSAQQFSDYHSELNMSSLELGDSALYFCASIRLAGTSGGELFFGEGSRLTVL.

The chain combines TRBV19 with TRBJ2-1; 9 positions match TRBD1. The junction had 7 bases not matched to a gene; V was cut back by 4 bases and J by 9 bases. The germline gives CDR1 LNHDA, CDR2 SQIVND (reference sequence). This CDR3 contains 14 residues. The DNA for the CDR3 is TGTGCCAGTAGTAGGACAGGGGCTGGGGCTGAGCAGTTCTTC. Its protein product is CASSRTGAGAEQFF.

This clone has at least ten counts. This sequence joins TRBV29-1 and TRBJ1-1, with no clear D. The V end was cut by 7 bases, the J end by 1 base, with 4 bases between. This CDR3 is 10 amino acids long. Germline V gives CDR1 SQVTM, CDR2 ANQGSEA. The CDR3 DNA sequence: TGCAGCGCCAAGAACACTGAAGCTTTCTTT. Protein sequence: CSAKNTEAFF.

The chain has TRBV4-1 and TRBJ2-6; 9 bases match TRBD1. V shed 0 bases and J 2 bases; nucleotides not matched to a gene: 8. Looked up from germline, CDR1 is MGHRA and CDR2 is YSYEKL. The CDR3 is made up of 19 amino acids. CDR3 in DNA: TGCGCCAGCAGCCAAGATGCGGGACAGGGATACCCTGGGGCCAACGTCCTGACTTTC. It translates to CASSQDAGQGYPGANVLTF.

This clone was recorded only once. The V call is TRBV30, the J call TRBJ1-5; TRBD1 might be the D (6 bases). CDR1 is GTSNPN, CDR2 SVGIG, per germline (reference sequence). V lost 2 bases to trimming and J lost 1 base, with 9 bases between them. The CDR3 extends over 14 amino acids. This chain's CDR3 is CAWSPGASNQPQHF. The CDR3 DNA reads as TGTGCCTGGAGTCCAGGGGCGAGCAATCAGCCCCAGCATTTT.

This sequence joins TRBV11-1 and TRBJ2-1; 7 nucleotides align to TRBD1. The CDR3 length is 12 residues. Per the germline V gene, CDR1 is SGHAT and CDR2 is FQDESV (reference sequence). V was pared by 4 bases and J by 8 bases, with 2 bases of the junction left unmatched. CDR3 nucleotide sequence: TGTGCCAGCAGCTCCAGGGGGTATGAGCAGTTCTTC. Its translation: CASSSRGYEQFF. Together with reference TRBV11-1 and TRBJ2-1, the CDR3 gives the full variable domain: EAEVAQSPRYKITEKSQAVAFWCDPISGHATLYWYRQILGQGPELLVQFQDESVVDDSQLPKDRFSAERLKGVDSTLKIQPAELGDSAMYLCASSSRGYEQFFGPGTRLTVL.

The chain couples TRBV24-1 to TRBJ2-2; 11 nucleotides agree with TRBD2. Losses at the gene ends were 4 bases for V and 0 bases for J; bases not matched to a gene: 3. Germline V lookup: CDR1 KGHDR, CDR2 SFDVKD. The CDR3 covers 17 residues. In DNA, the CDR3 is TGTGCCACCAGTGAATGGACTAGCGGGTCGAACACCGGGGAGCTGTTTTTT. Translation gives CATSEWTSGSNTGELFF.

The sample holds a few counts of this clone. The chain uses TRBV2 and TRBJ1-5; 11 positions match TRBD1. Germline CDR1 reads SNHLY; CDR2 reads FYNNEI. With V trimmed by 6 bases and J by 3 bases, 4 bases remained unmatched. This CDR3 spans 15 amino acids. The CDR3: CASRRDRGDNQPQHF. Written as DNA, the CDR3 is TGTGCCAGCAGGAGGGACAGGGGGGACAATCAGCCCCAGCATTTT.

The chain couples TRBV6-6 to TRBJ2-4; the D is unclear. V was cut by 0 bases and J by 8 bases, with 17 bases left in between. Germline V gene sequence: CDR1 MNHNY, CDR2 SVGAGI (reference sequence). The CDR3 is 16 residues long. The CDR3 DNA reads TGTGCCAGCAGTTACTCCCGGGTTGTAGGCTTAGACATTCAGTACTTC. It encodes CASSYSRVVGLDIQYF.

V usage is TRBV11-2 and J usage is TRBJ2-2; D might be TRBD1 (6 bases). V lost 2 bases, J lost 5 bases, and 15 bases lay in between. The CDR3 extends over 16 amino acids. Germline CDR1 SGHAT, CDR2 FQNNGV. The CDR3 region has the DNA TGTGCCAGCAGCTTATTCTCAGGGGACATTACCGGGGAGCTGTTTTTT. Amino acids: CASSLFSGDITGELFF. The entire variable domain, with the rest obtained from reference TRBV11-2 and TRBJ2-2, is as follows: EAGVAQSPRYKIIEKRQSVAFWCNPISGHATLYWYQQILGQGPKLLIQFQNNGVVDDSQLPKDRFSAERLKGVDSTLKIQPAKLEDSAVYLCASSLFSGDITGELFFGEGSRLTVL.

The rearrangement uses TRBV19 and TRBJ2-7; D may be TRBD2 (7 bases). Trimming cost V 9 bases and J 1 base, with 16 bases left between them. The CDR3 sequence is 14 residues long. In germline, CDR1 is LNHDA, CDR2 SQIVND (reference sequence). CDR3 bases: TGTGCCAGCTCACACAGGGAGGGGTCCTACGAGCAGTACTTC. Protein: CASSHREGSYEQYF.

The chain uses TRBV6-2 or TRBV6-3 and TRBJ2-1, with 12 bases aligning to TRBD2. The CDR3 loop spans 17 amino acids. Looked up from germline, CDR1 is MNHEY and CDR2 is SVGEGT. V shed 4 bases and J 2 bases; nucleotides not matched to a gene: 6. CDR3 amino acids: CASSSLTSGGAYNEQFF. For the CDR3, the DNA is TGTGCCAGCAGTTCCCTGACTAGCGGGGGTGCCTACAATGAGCAGTTCTTC.

The rearrangement joins TRBV4-1 to TRBJ2-4, with 9 nucleotides matching TRBD2. J lost 13 bases, V lost 0 bases, and 7 bases had no gene match. The CDR3 runs to 14 residues. The germline V gene has CDR1 MGHRA and CDR2 YSYEKL. CDR3 DNA: TGCGCCAGCAGCCAAGAGACCAGCGGGGGGCCCCAGTACTTC. This sequence encodes CASSQETSGGPQYF.

The chain joins TRBV19 to TRBJ1-5, with 8 bases aligning to TRBD1. CDR3 size: 13 residues. Trimming cost V 9 bases and J 6 bases; bases outside gene matches: 7. Germline CDR1 LNHDA, CDR2 SQIVND (reference sequence). In DNA form, the CDR3 reads TGTGCCAGCCTAGGACAGGGAGCTCAGCCCCAGCATTTT. Encoded protein: CASLGQGAQPQHF.

The chain couples TRBV9 to TRBJ1-2; 7 nucleotides agree with TRBD1. Germline CDR1 reads SGDLS; CDR2 reads YYNGEE. The CDR3 totals 16 residues. V shed 4 bases, J shed 4 bases, and the junction held 13 bases outside the gene matches. The CDR3 sequence: CASSTYDRVGFYGYTF. CDR3 nucleotides: TGTGCCAGCAGCACGTATGACAGGGTTGGCTTCTATGGCTACACCTTC.

J is TRBJ1-5 and V is TRBV7-8; 7 bases line up with TRBD1. V lost 4 bases, J lost 2 bases, and 14 bases stayed unmatched. This CDR3 has 18 residues. Germline CDR1 and CDR2: SGHVS and FQNEAQ. CDR3 DNA: TGTGCCAGCAGCTCCAAGACAGGGAAGGGGGTTGGCAATCAGCCCCAGCATTTT. It encodes CASSSKTGKGVGNQPQHF.

The chain couples TRBV2 to TRBJ1-1, with D possibly being TRBD1 (6 bases). V was shortened by 3 bases and J by 1 base, with 9 bases between the two germline ends. The CDR3 runs to 14 residues. The V gene's germline CDR1 is SNHLY and CDR2 FYNNEI. The CDR3 loop is CASSDWTENTEAFF. In DNA, the CDR3 is TGTGCCAGCAGTGATTGGACAGAGAACACTGAAGCTTTCTTT.

The chain recombines TRBV11-3 with TRBJ2-3; D possibly corresponds to TRBD2 (6 bases). V was trimmed by 1 base and J by 2 bases, leaving 13 bases between them. CDR3 size: 16 residues. Germline values: CDR1 SGHNT, CDR2 YENEEA. The CDR3, as DNA: TGTGCCAGCAGCTTAGGGCGGGACCGGTACACAGATACGCAGTATTTT. This gives the protein CASSLGRDRYTDTQYF.

The chain carries TRBV29-1 and TRBJ2-5; D is possibly TRBD2 (6 bases). CDR1 is SQVTM, CDR2 ANQGSEA, per germline. This CDR3 contains 14 residues. Deletions cut 7 bases from V and 2 bases from J, with 17 bases between. CDR3 in amino acids: CSGGNRGPQETQYF. The CDR3 DNA sequence: TGCAGCGGCGGGAACCGGGGACCTCAAGAGACCCAGTACTTC.

This chain joins TRBV2 and TRBJ1-4; 7 bases are shared with TRBD1. With V trimmed by 6 bases and J by 2 bases, 6 bases remained unmatched. Germline CDR1 is SNHLY and CDR2 is FYNNEI. The length of the CDR3 is 15 residues. The DNA of the CDR3 is TGTGCCAGCAGGACTGGGACAGTTACTAATGAAAAACTGTTTTTT. Amino acids: CASRTGTVTNEKLFF. Full variable domain (missing parts from reference TRBV2 and TRBJ1-4): EPEVTQTPSHQVTQMGQEVILRCVPISNHLYFYWYRQILGQKVEFLVSFYNNEISEKSEIFDDQFSVERPDGSNFTLKIRSTKLEDSAMYFCASRTGTVTNEKLFFGSGTQLSVL.

This clone occurred a few times. The J gene is TRBJ1-2, the V gene TRBV19, with TRBD1 matching over 7 bases. This CDR3 is 16 amino acids long. With V trimmed by 4 bases and J by 3 bases, 11 bases remained unmatched. Germline CDR1 is LNHDA and CDR2 is SQIVND (reference sequence). As DNA, the CDR3 is TGTGCCAGTAGTACCAGGGGGTGGGGGACGGACTATGGCTACACCTTC. Its translation: CASSTRGWGTDYGYTF. Filled out from reference TRBV19 and TRBJ1-2, the complete variable domain reads DGGITQSPKYLFRKEGQNVTLSCEQNLNHDAMYWYRQDPGQGLRLIYYSQIVNDFQKGDIAEGYSVSREKKESFPLTVTSAQKNPTAFYLCASSTRGWGTDYGYTFGSGTRLTVV.

This clone came up a few times. CDR3 sequence reads: CASSFTQGNNSPLHF. Here the CDR3 DNA reads TGTGCCAGCAGCTTCACACAGGGGAATAATTCACCCCTCCACTTT. This chain joins TRBV7-8 and TRBJ1-6; 7 bases are a match to TRBD1. Germline CDR1 SGHVS, CDR2 FQNEAQ. Germline trimming cut 3 bases from V and 5 bases from J; bases unmatched to any gene: 4. This CDR3 is built from 15 residues.

This rearrangement joins TRBV10-3 to TRBJ2-3; D is possibly TRBD2 (6 bases). The CDR3 extends over 14 amino acids. The germline V and J ends were trimmed by 6 bases and 5 bases, with 15 bases remaining between them. CDR1 and CDR2 (germline): ENHRY, SYGVKD. CDR3 nucleotide sequence: TGTGCCATCAGAGGCGGGACGACCGGAGATACGCAGTATTTT. Protein product: CAIRGGTTGDTQYF.

This clone has more than one count but fewer than ten. V usage is TRBV28 and J usage is TRBJ2-7; 9 bases are shared with TRBD1. The CDR3 sequence is 14 residues long. V gave up 7 bases and J gave up 2 bases; unmatched junction bases: 6. Germline CDR1 and CDR2: MDHEN and SYDVKM. CDR3 sequence reads: CASTRDRVTYEQYF. As DNA, the CDR3 is TGTGCCAGCACCCGGGACAGGGTGACCTACGAGCAGTACTTC.

The chain uses TRBV15 and TRBJ1-4; tentatively, D is TRBD1 (6 bases). V lost 3 bases, J lost 7 bases, and 18 bases lay in between. CDR1 LNHNV and CDR2 YYDKDF come from the germline V gene (reference sequence). This CDR3 is 16 amino acids long. In DNA, the CDR3 is TGTGCCACCAGCAGTTTCCGGGGGGGGGCAGGTGAAAAACTGTTTTTT. It encodes CATSSFRGGAGEKLFF.